What follows are 26 T cell receptor beta chains derived from one specimen sequenced in a study of CD8+CD57+ T cells in acquired aplastic anemia. Patients chosen for sequencing had CD8+CD57+ cells that had expanded, as shown by flow cytometry. According to the study, genomic DNA was the template for TCR beta VDJ and CDR3 profiling. TCRdb passed the reads through MiXCR, listing each CDR3 protein once. The sample yields around 500,000 distinct CDR3 sequences, around 30% seen once. Specimen: sorted CD4+, CD8+, or CD8+CD57+ T cells (not recorded which) from PBMCs. These receptors originate from a human donor with aplastic anemia.

The J gene is TRBJ2-3, the V gene TRBV24-1; 13 bases are a match to TRBD2. The germline CDR1 and CDR2 sequences are KGHDR and SFDVKD. This CDR3 region has 18 residues. V lost 2 bases to trimming and J lost 3 bases; unmatched junction nucleotides: 7. The CDR3 sequence is CATSDSTLAGGPTDTQYF. The CDR3 DNA is TGTGCCACCAGTGATTCTACACTAGCGGGAGGGCCAACAGATACGCAGTATTTT.

The V and J genes are TRBV5-8 and TRBJ1-1; TRBD1 might be the D (6 bases). Trimming cost V 0 bases and J 4 bases, with 10 bases left between them. The germline CDR1 and CDR2 sequences are SGHTS and YDEGEE. This CDR3 spans 14 amino acids. Written as DNA, the CDR3 is TGTGCCAGCAGCTTGGTGGGGGGCCTCACTGAAGCTTTCTTT. Translation: CASSLVGGLTEAFF.

This clonotype was recorded a few times. This chain links TRBV12-3 or TRBV12-4 with TRBJ1-3; 7 nucleotides line up with TRBD1. This CDR3 is 16 amino acids long. The junction had 6 bases not matched to a gene; V was cut back by 3 bases and J by 1 base. The CDR3 nucleotides are TGTGCCAGCAGTTTCACAAAACAGGGGTCTGGAAACACCATATATTTT. Its translation: CASSFTKQGSGNTIYF.

This clonotype has a count of ten or more. The V and J genes are TRBV6-1 and TRBJ1-2; no clear D gene. With 10 bases removed from V and 7 bases from J, the gap between germline ends came to 10 bases. CDR1 and CDR2 (germline): MNHNS, SASEGT. This CDR3 is 10 amino acids long. In nucleotides, the CDR3 is TGTGCCACGCGCGGGGTTGGCTACACCTTC. Protein: CATRGVGYTF.

This clonotype was seen repeatedly, ten times or more. The rearrangement links TRBV2 to TRBJ2-2, with 8 nucleotides matching TRBD1. CDR3 length equals 15 residues. J gave up 2 bases and V 6 bases, and 5 bases lay outside the gene matches. Per the germline V gene, CDR1 is SNHLY and CDR2 is FYNNEI. The CDR3 region has the DNA TGTGCCAGCAGGACAGGACAGGGTAACACCGGGGAGCTGTTTTTT. Translating it yields CASRTGQGNTGELFF.

This clonotype has a count of ten or more. This chain connects TRBV19 to TRBJ2-7; 8 nucleotides agree with TRBD1. Germline V gene sequence: CDR1 LNHDA, CDR2 SQIVND (reference sequence). The trim removed 2 bases at V and 1 base at J, leaving 4 bases unmatched. The CDR3 has 15 residues. The CDR3, as DNA: TGTGCCAGTAGTATACAGGGGGCTGAATCCTACGAGCAGTACTTC. Translation: CASSIQGAESYEQYF.

This rearrangement joins TRBV19 to TRBJ2-3, with 8 positions matching TRBD2. CDR3 size: 16 residues. The junction had 6 bases not matched to a gene; V was cut back by 1 base and J by 3 bases. Germline CDR1 and CDR2: LNHDA and SQIVND (reference sequence). In DNA, the CDR3 is TGTGCCAGTAGTATAGGGGGACTAGGTTTAACAGATACGCAGTATTTT. Protein sequence: CASSIGGLGLTDTQYF.

The V call is TRBV7-2, the J call TRBJ1-1; D ambiguous. CDR1 and CDR2 from the germline V gene are SGHTA and FQGNSA. This CDR3 region has 15 residues. Trimming removed 11 bases at V and 3 bases at J, with 22 bases between. The CDR3 DNA reads as TGTGCCTGGAGTGTCAAGACTCGGGTGCACACTGAAGCTTTCTTT. Amino acids: CAWSVKTRVHTEAFF.

The chain has TRBV11-2 and TRBJ1-2; 8 nucleotides match TRBD1. Germline CDR1 reads SGHAT; CDR2 reads FQNNGV. V shed 2 bases, J shed 6 bases, and the junction held 11 bases outside the gene matches. CDR3 size: 16 residues. The chain's CDR3 is CASSLTRTGFSDGYTF. The DNA of the CDR3 is TGTGCCAGCAGCTTAACCCGGACAGGGTTCAGCGATGGCTACACCTTC. The whole variable domain, filled in from reference TRBV11-2 and TRBJ1-2, reads EAGVAQSPRYKIIEKRQSVAFWCNPISGHATLYWYQQILGQGPKLLIQFQNNGVVDDSQLPKDRFSAERLKGVDSTLKIQPAKLEDSAVYLCASSLTRTGFSDGYTFGSGTRLTVV.

This clonotype has at least ten counts. The rearrangement links TRBV10-3 to TRBJ1-6; D remains ambiguous. V lost 0 bases, J lost 7 bases, and 10 bases lay in between. Per the germline V gene, CDR1 is ENHRY and CDR2 is SYGVKD. There are 15 residues in the CDR3. The CDR3 DNA sequence: TGTGCCATCAGTGAGTCGATATTACAGAATTCACCCCTCCACTTT. Translated: CAISESILQNSPLHF.

J is TRBJ2-5 and V is TRBV13; 12 nucleotides align to TRBD1. V was pared by 1 base and J by 5 bases, with 2 bases of the junction left unmatched. The germline gives CDR1 PRHDT, CDR2 FYEKMQ (reference sequence). This CDR3 is built from 15 residues. CDR3 bases: TGTGCCAGCAGCTTAGCGGGACAGGGGGCTGAGACCCAGTACTTC. Translation: CASSLAGQGAETQYF.

This clonotype turned up a few times. The CDR3 loop is CASSSGQGLTKAFF. Written as DNA, the CDR3 is TGTGCCAGCAGCTCCGGACAGGGACTAACTAAAGCTTTCTTT. This chain joins TRBV7-9 and TRBJ1-1; 8 nucleotides line up with TRBD1. V was pared by 4 bases and J by 9 bases, with 10 bases of the junction left unmatched. This CDR3 region has 14 residues. Germline V gives CDR1 SEHNR, CDR2 FQNEAQ (reference sequence).

The rearrangement links TRBV5-6 to TRBJ2-5; D is possibly TRBD1 (5 bases). Per the germline V gene, CDR1 is SGHDT and CDR2 is YYEEEE. CDR3 length: 14 amino acids. Trimming took 0 bases from V and 4 from J, leaving 10 bases between them. In nucleotides, the CDR3 is TGTGCCAGCAGCTTGGTCGAGACAGTAGAGACCCAGTACTTC. Translated, it gives CASSLVETVETQYF. Full variable domain (missing parts from reference TRBV5-6 and TRBJ2-5): DAGVTQSPTHLIKTRGQQVTLRCSPKSGHDTVSWYQQALGQGPQFIFQYYEEEERQRGNFPDRFSGHQFPNYSSELNVNALLLGDSALYLCASSLVETVETQYFGPGTRLLVL.

This clonotype was found a few times. CDR3 DNA sequence: TGTGCCAGCAGCTTATTCCCGGGTAAGGACTCCTACGAGCAGTACTTC. Protein product: CASSLFPGKDSYEQYF. The rearrangement uses TRBV11-2 and TRBJ2-7; the D is unclear. Trimming shortened V by 2 bases and J by 0 bases, and 14 bases separated the two germline ends. From germline, CDR1 is SGHAT and CDR2 FQNNGV. There are 16 residues in the CDR3.

Comments on this clonotype: This clone may be a read error of a much larger clone one base away. The CDR3 DNA reads as TGTGCCGGCAGCTTTGCGGAGGGTGGCTACACCTTC. It translates to CAGSFAEGGYTF. The chain is built from TRBV14 and TRBJ1-2; D gene ambiguous. The CDR3 spans 12 residues. The germline V gene has CDR1 SGHDN and CDR2 FVKESK. The full variable domain, its missing parts supplied by reference TRBV14 and TRBJ1-2, is EAGVTQFPSHSVIEKGQTVTLRCDPISGHDNLYWYRRVMGKEIKFLLHFVKESKQDESGMPNNRFLAERTGGTYSTLKVQPAELEDSGVYFCAGSFAEGGYTFGSGTRLTVV.

This clonotype was detected once. The chain links TRBV6-1 to TRBJ1-1; a possible D gene is TRBD1 (5 bases). The CDR3 totals 14 residues. The V and J ends lost 5 bases and 10 bases respectively, with 20 bases between them. The germline gives CDR1 MNHNS, CDR2 SASEGT. CDR3 protein: CASSPPGTPLGAFF. CDR3 coding DNA: TGTGCCAGCAGTCCGCCAGGGACCCCTCTAGGAGCTTTCTTT.

The V call is TRBV20-1, the J call TRBJ2-1, with TRBD2 identical over 8 bases. CDR1 DFQATT and CDR2 SNEGSKA come from the germline V gene (reference sequence). The length of the CDR3 is 16 residues. V shed 1 base, J shed 0 bases, and the junction held 5 bases outside the gene matches. The CDR3 DNA reads TGCAGTGCTAGAGTGACTAGCGCAGACTCCTACAATGAGCAGTTCTTC. Its protein product is CSARVTSADSYNEQFF.

This clonotype has at least ten counts. The chain recombines TRBV19 with TRBJ2-3; D uncertain. CDR1 is LNHDA and CDR2 is SQIVND in the germline V gene (reference sequence). Trimming removed 6 bases at V and 4 bases at J, with 14 bases between. The CDR3 extends over 14 amino acids. CDR3 sequence: CASSFNARADTQYF. DNA for the CDR3: TGTGCCAGTAGCTTCAACGCTAGAGCAGATACGCAGTATTTT.

This clonotype was counted a few times. The rearrangement uses TRBV6-2 or TRBV6-3 and TRBJ1-6; 8 nucleotides align to TRBD1. The CDR3 covers 14 residues. With V trimmed by 11 bases and J by 9 bases, 12 bases remained unmatched. Germline assignment: CDR1 MNHEY and CDR2 SVGEGT. For the CDR3, the DNA is TGTGCCGGGGGGACAGGTCGATGGGGTTCACCCCTCCACTTT. As protein: CAGGTGRWGSPLHF.

The chain uses TRBV2 and TRBJ2-7; 7 bases fit TRBD2. The V segment lost 0 bases and the J segment 1 base; nucleotides outside the gene matches: 3. The CDR3 runs 15 residues. Germline V gene data show CDR1 as SNHLY and CDR2 as FYNNEI. The CDR3 here is CASSEAGGSSYEQYF. CDR3 sequence (DNA): TGTGCCAGCAGTGAAGCGGGGGGGTCGTCCTACGAGCAGTACTTC.

The rearrangement joins TRBV14 to TRBJ2-1; unclear D gene. This CDR3 comprises 11 residues. V was clipped by 1 base and J by 8 bases, with 3 bases between them. CDR1 is SGHDN and CDR2 is FVKESK in the germline V gene. The CDR3 DNA follows: TGTGCCAGCAGCCAAGTCTATGAGCAGTTCTTC. Amino acids: CASSQVYEQFF.

The gene calls are TRBV5-1 and TRBJ1-1, with D possibly TRBD1 on 6 matching bases. Trimming stripped 2 bases from V and 6 bases from J, with 17 bases between. Germline loops: CDR1 SGHRS, CDR2 YFSETQ. This CDR3 is built from 15 residues. The CDR3 spells CASSFLTGRRSEAFF. CDR3 nucleotide sequence: TGCGCCAGCAGCTTTTTAACAGGGCGGCGGTCTGAAGCTTTCTTT.

In its sample, this clonotype was seen once. This chain links TRBV20-1 with TRBJ2-3; TRBD2 matches 15 bases. Germline CDR1 reads DFQATT; CDR2 reads SNEGSKA (reference sequence). V lost 6 bases, J lost 6 bases, and 10 bases stayed unmatched. The CDR3 is made up of 16 amino acids. The CDR3, as DNA: TGCAGTGCGACCGGACTAGCGGGGGGGCCAACTGATACGCAGTATTTT. Its translation is CSATGLAGGPTDTQYF.

This chain uses TRBV27 with TRBJ2-5, with no clear D. CDR1 is MNHEY, CDR2 SMNVEV, per germline (reference sequence). The CDR3 runs 15 residues. Trimming took 5 bases from V and 3 from J, leaving 16 bases between them. The CDR3 nucleotides are TGTGCCAGCAGTCCTCTCTCATTGGGGAAAGAGACCCAGTACTTC. This gives the protein CASSPLSLGKETQYF.

The V gene is TRBV7-2, the J gene TRBJ1-6; TRBD1 might be the D (6 bases). CDR1 SGHTA and CDR2 FQGNSA come from the germline V gene. The CDR3 runs 14 residues. Trimming took off 2 bases at V and 10 bases at J, with 12 bases between the two ends. Here the CDR3 reads CASSLKGVGSPLHF. In DNA form, the CDR3 reads TGTGCCAGCAGCTTAAAGGGGGTCGGGTCACCCCTCCACTTT.

This clonotype has a count of ten or more. This chain joins TRBV20-1 and TRBJ1-4, with D possibly matching TRBD1 (5 bases). The CDR3 spans 13 residues. The V gene's germline CDR1 is DFQATT and CDR2 SNEGSKA (reference sequence). V shed 7 bases and J shed 7 bases, with 16 bases lying between them. CDR3 in DNA: TGCAGTGTTCGCGACAGCGAGGGTGAAAAACTGTTTTTT. Its protein product is CSVRDSEGEKLFF.